This T cell receptor beta chain stems from a study of T cell clonality in common variable immunodeficiency. General study points: CVID subjects had higher TCRbeta clonality than healthy controls, most marked in about a third. Common variable immunodeficiency TCR beta sequences reportedly had fewer deletions and N-nucleotide insertions. Compared with controls, CVID subjects had fewer shared TCRbeta clones.

This clone was found many times. The antigen remains undetermined. Sequencing input was equivalent genomic DNA from CVID and controls. The repertoire was sequenced with immunoSEQ multiplex PCR; TCRdb's copy has only in-frame clones and lacks some. The sample is made up of around 40,000 clones, none counted only once. Material for sequencing was peripheral blood mononuclear cells. The clonotype was recovered from a person between 18 and 75 years old in good health.

CDR3 loop: CSALATPGRENTGELFF. The sequenced CDR3 bases are TGCAGTGCTTTAGCTACCCCCGGGCGGGAGAACACCGGGGAG. The V gene is TRBV20-1, the J gene TRBJ2-2, with D tentatively TRBD2 (6 bases). The read ends 3 residues before the CDR3 terminus; that terminus is restored from the germline J gene. This CDR3 has 17 residues. CDR1 and CDR2 (germline): DFQATT, SNEGSKA (reference sequence). V was cut by 5 bases and J by 1 base, with 20 bases left in between.